The source of this T cell receptor beta chain is a study of STAT5B mutations in CD4+ large granular lymphocyte leukemia. The study's findings and limits: Top patient clones used TRBV06 genes more often: 8/27 versus 2/35 in controls.

V was pared by 1 base and J by 1 base, with 10 bases between. Germline CDR1 is SEHNR and CDR2 is FQNEAQ (reference sequence). The CDR3 loop spans 16 amino acids. The protocol was immunoSEQ multiplex PCR, while the TCRdb copy is restricted to in-frame clones and leaves out a portion. This sample has 35,000 or so clones, with 87% found just once. This clone has more than one count but fewer than ten. The antigen is not known. Sequences were obtained from CD4+ T cells from blood buffy coats. The receptor's source is a human donor in good health. The genes are TRBV7-9 and TRBJ2-2; no clear D. For the CDR3, the DNA is TGTGCCAGCAGCTTAGGGAGTGAGCGGAACACCGGGGAGCTGTTTTTT. It yields the protein CASSLGSERNTGELFF. Drawing the rest from reference TRBV7-9 and TRBJ2-2, the complete variable domain is DTGVSQNPRHKITKRGQNVTFRCDPISEHNRLYWYRQTLGQGPEFLTYFQNEAQLEKSRLLSDRFSAERPKGSFSTLEIQRTEQGDSAMYLCASSLGSERNTGELFFGEGSRLTVL.